One and the same sample provided the 21 T cell receptor beta chains below, sequenced in a study of CD8 T cells in ankylosing spondylitis. TCRdb re-called the 5' RACE reads with MiXCR, one entry per CDR3 protein. The table has 200,000 to 250,000 distinct CDR3 sequences, over 9.5% seen once. Material for sequencing was blood, either unsorted or a sorted T cell fraction (not recorded which). These receptors all stem from a male donor with ankylosing spondylitis or in good health (not recorded which).

This clonotype was recorded many times. V is TRBV29-1 and J is TRBJ2-5; 7 nucleotides align to TRBD2. V lost 6 bases to trimming and J lost 5 bases; unmatched junction nucleotides: 3. From germline, CDR1 is SQVTM and CDR2 ANQGSEA. This CDR3 is 11 amino acids long. The CDR3 sequence is CSVGEGETQYF. The DNA for the CDR3 is TGCAGCGTCGGGGAGGGTGAGACCCAGTACTTC.

The genes are TRBV7-6 and TRBJ2-2; 7 bases align to TRBD1. This CDR3 is 19 amino acids long. The ends lost 5 bases at V and 2 bases at J; junction bases unmatched: 17. The germline gives CDR1 SGHVS, CDR2 FNYEAQ. CDR3: CASSRRSTGNHINTGELFF. The CDR3 nucleotides read TGTGCCAGCAGCCGAAGATCGACAGGGAACCACATAAACACCGGGGAGCTGTTTTTT.

As for this clonotype: An end of the junction differs from the germline gene, which may be a read error. The J gene is TRBJ2-1, the V gene TRBV5-1, with 9 bases lining up with TRBD2. The CDR3 is 15 residues long. Germline loops: CDR1 SGHRS, CDR2 YFSETQ. CDR3 nucleotides: TGCGCCAGCGGCTTGGTTAGCGGGGGCACCAATGAGCAGTTCTTC. It encodes CASGLVSGGTNEQFF. The whole variable domain, filled in from reference TRBV5-1 and TRBJ2-1, reads KAGVTQTPRYLIKTRGQQVTLSCSPISGHRSVSWYQQTPGQGLQFLFEYFSETQRNKGNFPGRFSGRQFSNSRSEMNVSTLELGDSALYLCASGLVSGGTNEQFFGPGTRLTVL.

This clonotype turned up a few times. The rearrangement joins TRBV20-1 to TRBJ2-1; 9 bases line up with TRBD1. V lost 0 bases, J lost 4 bases, and 4 bases stayed unmatched. Germline V gives CDR1 DFQATT, CDR2 SNEGSKA (reference sequence). The CDR3 totals 15 residues. CDR3: CSARDPGTGYNEQFF. The DNA for the CDR3 is TGCAGTGCTAGAGATCCCGGGACAGGGTACAATGAGCAGTTCTTC.

In its sample, this clonotype was seen many times. The V and J genes are TRBV20-1 and TRBJ2-2; 10 nucleotides line up with TRBD1. CDR1 is DFQATT and CDR2 is SNEGSKA in the germline V gene (reference sequence). This CDR3 region has 18 residues. With 0 bases clipped from V and 3 bases from J, the junction kept 10 bases outside the gene matches. The CDR3 sequence: CSARDLFYGTGDTGELFF. CDR3 bases: TGCAGTGCTAGAGATCTATTTTACGGGACAGGGGACACCGGGGAGCTGTTTTTT.

This clonotype has more than one count but fewer than ten. The chain employs TRBV5-1 and TRBJ1-6; no reliable D call. Germline V gene data show CDR1 as SGHRS and CDR2 as YFSETQ. The CDR3 has 17 amino acids. Trimming pared 0 bases from V and 2 bases from J, leaving 12 bases between. CDR3 amino acids: CASSLAVEGPYNSPLHF. The CDR3 DNA is TGCGCCAGCAGCTTGGCCGTTGAGGGCCCCTATAATTCACCCCTCCACTTT.

This clonotype was detected many times. CDR3 nucleotides: TGCGCCAGCAGCTCTATAGCGGGGGGCTACAATGAGCAGTTCTTC. The encoded protein is CASSSIAGGYNEQFF. The V gene is TRBV5-1, the J gene TRBJ2-1, with 10 bases aligning to TRBD2. Germline CDR1 SGHRS, CDR2 YFSETQ. CDR3 size: 15 residues. The ends lost 3 bases at V and 3 bases at J; junction bases unmatched: 3.

This clonotype was detected a few times. This chain connects TRBV12-3 or TRBV12-4 to TRBJ2-1; 9 nucleotides agree with TRBD1. The junction had 6 bases not matched to a gene; V was cut back by 2 bases and J by 1 base. This CDR3 has 17 amino acids. CDR3 sequence (DNA): TGTGCCAGCAGTTTAACGCCGGGACAGGGATCCTACAATGAGCAGTTCTTC. This sequence encodes CASSLTPGQGSYNEQFF.

This clonotype appeared many times. The gene calls are TRBV7-2 and TRBJ2-1; 9 bases are a match to TRBD2. The CDR3 covers 15 residues. Unmatched junction bases numbered 7, after V lost 3 bases and J lost 7 bases. Germline assignment: CDR1 SGHTA and CDR2 FQGNSA. The CDR3 loop reads CASSFRGGAGNEQFF. The CDR3 region has the DNA TGTGCCAGCAGCTTTCGCGGGGGGGCGGGGAATGAGCAGTTCTTC.

At least ten counts were recorded for this clonotype. J is TRBJ2-7 and V is TRBV12-3 or TRBV12-4; the D gene is possibly TRBD2 (6 bases). The V gene lost 0 bases and the J gene lost 0 bases, with 12 bases spanning the gap. The length of the CDR3 is 16 residues. The CDR3 nucleotides are TGTGCCAGCAGTTTAGCGCTCCTGGGGGGCTCCTACGAGCAGTACTTC. Protein sequence: CASSLALLGGSYEQYF.

There are many counts of this clonotype. The chain has TRBV5-1 and TRBJ1-2; D gene uncertain. V lost 2 bases to trimming and J lost 6 bases, with 14 bases between them. Per the germline V gene, CDR1 is SGHRS and CDR2 is YFSETQ. The CDR3 is made up of 14 amino acids. The CDR3 coding sequence is TGCGCCAGCAGCTTTGGCCAGGAGACTAATGGCTACACCTTC. Translation: CASSFGQETNGYTF.

This clonotype was recorded many times. The chain recombines TRBV20-1 with TRBJ1-5; D gene uncertain. V shed 1 base and J shed 2 bases, with 12 bases lying between them. CDR1 and CDR2 (germline): DFQATT, SNEGSKA (reference sequence). This CDR3 has 15 amino acids. The chain's CDR3 is CSARGATERNQPQHF. The CDR3 DNA follows: TGCAGTGCTAGAGGTGCGACCGAACGCAATCAGCCCCAGCATTTT.

The table lists this clonotype with a few counts. V usage is TRBV5-1 and J usage is TRBJ2-5, with D possibly being TRBD1 (6 bases). The V end lost 0 bases, the J end lost 5 bases, and 14 bases lay between the germline ends. Germline CDR1 and CDR2: SGHRS and YFSETQ. This CDR3 has 15 amino acids. CDR3 residues: CASSLVVGGRETQYF. The CDR3 DNA reads TGCGCCAGCAGCTTGGTGGTAGGGGGACGGGAGACCCAGTACTTC.

In this sample, this clonotype turned up many times. V and J are TRBV20-1 and TRBJ2-3, with 10 bases aligning to TRBD2. Trimming cost V 6 bases and J 2 bases; bases outside gene matches: 5. Germline V gene lookup returns CDR1 DFQATT and CDR2 SNEGSKA (reference sequence). The CDR3 spans 14 residues. This CDR3 is CSARGLANTDTQYF. CDR3 in DNA: TGCAGTGCCAGGGGACTAGCGAACACAGATACGCAGTATTTT.

This clonotype was counted ten times or more. The chain is built from TRBV7-2 and TRBJ1-2; the D is unclear. CDR3 size: 14 residues. Deletions cut 4 bases from V and 1 base from J, with 10 bases between. The germline CDR1 and CDR2 sequences are SGHTA and FQGNSA. The CDR3 DNA sequence: TGTGCCAGCAGCTCGGCGACCCTTAACTATGGCTACACCTTC. It codes for CASSSATLNYGYTF.

This clonotype was found many times. The chain couples TRBV20-1 to TRBJ2-5; D ambiguous. The CDR3 consists of 16 residues. Trimming took 0 bases from V and 1 from J, leaving 15 bases between them. Looked up from germline, CDR1 is DFQATT and CDR2 is SNEGSKA (reference sequence). The CDR3 reads CSARDRVGHFQETQYF. CDR3 in DNA: TGCAGTGCTAGAGATCGGGTTGGGCACTTCCAAGAGACCCAGTACTTC.

This clonotype was seen many times. The chain combines TRBV3-1 with TRBJ1-2; no definite D call. This CDR3 spans 14 amino acids. Germline V gives CDR1 LGHDT, CDR2 YNNKEL (reference sequence). V was cut by 4 bases and J by 3 bases, with 12 bases left in between. CDR3 DNA: TGTGCCAGCAGCCCCTTATTGGGTGACTATGGCTACACCTTC. It encodes CASSPLLGDYGYTF. Supplemented by reference TRBV3-1 and TRBJ1-2, the full variable domain reads DTAVSQTPKYLVTQMGNDKSIKCEQNLGHDTMYWYKQDSKKFLKIMFSYNNKELIINETVPNRFSPKSPDKAHLNLHINSLELGDSAVYFCASSPLLGDYGYTFGSGTRLTVV.

This clonotype was observed a handful of times. The rearrangement links TRBV7-9 to TRBJ1-4, with TRBD1 matching over 7 bases. The V and J ends lost 5 bases and 6 bases, in that order; junction bases with no gene match: 9. The germline gives CDR1 SEHNR, CDR2 FQNEAQ (reference sequence). This CDR3 is 15 amino acids long. The CDR3 DNA sequence: TGTGCCAGCAGCCCCAGGGGGGACAGTTATGAAAAACTGTTTTTT. Translation gives CASSPRGDSYEKLFF. Filled out from reference TRBV7-9 and TRBJ1-4, the complete variable domain reads DTGVSQNPRHKITKRGQNVTFRCDPISEHNRLYWYRQTLGQGPEFLTYFQNEAQLEKSRLLSDRFSAERPKGSFSTLEIQRTEQGDSAMYLCASSPRGDSYEKLFFGSGTQLSVL.

The table lists this clonotype with a few counts. The chain recombines TRBV7-2 with TRBJ2-5; unclear D gene. CDR3 length: 15 residues. Trimming stripped 1 base from V and 0 bases from J, with 9 bases between. Germline V gives CDR1 SGHTA, CDR2 FQGNSA. The CDR3 protein is CASSLGYLNQETQYF. The CDR3 coding sequence is TGTGCCAGCAGCTTAGGGTATCTGAACCAAGAGACCCAGTACTTC.

This clonotype showed up just a few times. This chain uses TRBV20-1 with TRBJ2-5; tentatively, D is TRBD2 (6 bases). The ends were cut back, 3 bases at V and 5 bases at J, with 16 bases in the middle. CDR3 length: 14 amino acids. Germline lookup yields CDR1 DFQATT and CDR2 SNEGSKA (reference sequence). The CDR3 sequence: CSARWAGIRETQYF. In nucleotides, the CDR3 is TGCAGTGCTAGGTGGGCGGGGATCCGGGAGACCCAGTACTTC.

There are many counts of this clonotype. V gene TRBV28 combines with J gene TRBJ1-4; D is undetermined. V was pared by 10 bases and J by 13 bases, with 22 bases between. CDR1 and CDR2 (germline): MDHEN, SYDVKM. CDR3 length: 13 amino acids. The DNA of the CDR3 is TGTGCCACCCGACGACTGGAGTCGGGTGGACTGTTTTTT. This encodes CATRRLESGGLFF.